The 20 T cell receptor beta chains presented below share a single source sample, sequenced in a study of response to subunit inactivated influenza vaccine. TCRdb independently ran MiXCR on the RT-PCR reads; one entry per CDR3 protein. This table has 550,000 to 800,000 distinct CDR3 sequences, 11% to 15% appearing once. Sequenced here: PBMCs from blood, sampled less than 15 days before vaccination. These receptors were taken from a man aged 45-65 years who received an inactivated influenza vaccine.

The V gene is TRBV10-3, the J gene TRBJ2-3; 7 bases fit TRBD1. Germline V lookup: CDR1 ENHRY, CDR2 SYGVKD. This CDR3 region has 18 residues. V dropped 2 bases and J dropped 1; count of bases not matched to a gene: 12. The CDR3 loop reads CAISETRRAGGRTDTQYF. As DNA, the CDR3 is TGTGCCATCAGTGAGACCAGAAGAGCAGGGGGTCGCACAGATACGCAGTATTTT.

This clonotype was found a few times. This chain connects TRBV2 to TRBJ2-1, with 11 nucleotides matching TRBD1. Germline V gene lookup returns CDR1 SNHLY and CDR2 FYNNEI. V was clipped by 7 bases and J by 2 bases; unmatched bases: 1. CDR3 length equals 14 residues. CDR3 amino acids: CASKGQGAYNEQFF. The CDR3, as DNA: TGTGCCAGCAAGGGACAGGGGGCCTACAATGAGCAGTTCTTC.

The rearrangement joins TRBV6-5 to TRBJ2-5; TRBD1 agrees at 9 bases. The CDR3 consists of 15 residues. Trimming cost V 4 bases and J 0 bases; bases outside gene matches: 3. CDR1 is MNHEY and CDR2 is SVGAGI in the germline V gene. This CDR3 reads CASSSGDRDQETQYF. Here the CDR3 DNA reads TGTGCCAGCAGTTCGGGGGACAGGGACCAAGAGACCCAGTACTTC.

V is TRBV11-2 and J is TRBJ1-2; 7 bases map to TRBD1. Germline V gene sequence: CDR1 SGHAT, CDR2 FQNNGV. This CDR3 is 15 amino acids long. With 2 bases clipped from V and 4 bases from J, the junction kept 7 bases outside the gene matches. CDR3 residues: CASSLQRTGAYGYTF. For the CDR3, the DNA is TGTGCCAGCAGCTTACAGCGGACAGGTGCCTATGGCTACACCTTC.

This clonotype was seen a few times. CDR3 sequence reads: CASSQGQGPSDEQYF. The DNA of the CDR3 is TGCGCCAGCAGCCAAGGACAGGGTCCATCCGACGAGCAGTACTTC. This chain uses TRBV5-1 with TRBJ2-7, with 8 nucleotides matching TRBD1. CDR3 length equals 15 residues. J gave up 5 bases and V 4 bases, and 11 bases lay outside the gene matches. CDR1 is SGHRS, CDR2 YFSETQ, per germline.

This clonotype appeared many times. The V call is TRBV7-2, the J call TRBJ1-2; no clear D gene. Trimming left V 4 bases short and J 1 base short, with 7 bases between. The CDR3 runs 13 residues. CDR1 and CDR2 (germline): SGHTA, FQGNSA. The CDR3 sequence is CASSYTDNYGYTF. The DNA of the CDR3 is TGTGCCAGCAGCTATACAGATAACTATGGCTACACCTTC.

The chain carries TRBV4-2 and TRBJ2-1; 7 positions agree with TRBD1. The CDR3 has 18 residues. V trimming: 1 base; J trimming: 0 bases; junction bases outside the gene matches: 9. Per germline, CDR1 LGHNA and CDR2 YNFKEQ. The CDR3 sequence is CASSQVEGQSSSYNEQFF. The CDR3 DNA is TGTGCCAGCAGCCAAGTTGAGGGACAGTCGAGCTCCTACAATGAGCAGTTCTTC.

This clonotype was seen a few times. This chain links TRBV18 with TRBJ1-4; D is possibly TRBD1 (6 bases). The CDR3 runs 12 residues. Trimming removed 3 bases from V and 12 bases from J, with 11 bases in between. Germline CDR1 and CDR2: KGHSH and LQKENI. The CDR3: CASSPYREQLFF. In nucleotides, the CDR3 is TGTGCCAGCTCACCTTACAGGGAACAACTGTTTTTT.

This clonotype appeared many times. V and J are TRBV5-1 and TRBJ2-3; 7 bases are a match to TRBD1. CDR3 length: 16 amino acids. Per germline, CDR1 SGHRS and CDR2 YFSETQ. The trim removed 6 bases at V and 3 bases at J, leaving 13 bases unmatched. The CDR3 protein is CASNNWPGQITDTQYF. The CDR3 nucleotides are TGCGCCAGCAATAACTGGCCGGGACAGATTACAGATACGCAGTATTTT.

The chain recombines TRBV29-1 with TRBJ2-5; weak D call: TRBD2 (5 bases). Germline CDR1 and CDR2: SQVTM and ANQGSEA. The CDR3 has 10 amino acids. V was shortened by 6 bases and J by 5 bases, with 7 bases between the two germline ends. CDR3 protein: CSVKRETQYF. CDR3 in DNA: TGCAGCGTCAAGCGGGAGACCCAGTACTTC.

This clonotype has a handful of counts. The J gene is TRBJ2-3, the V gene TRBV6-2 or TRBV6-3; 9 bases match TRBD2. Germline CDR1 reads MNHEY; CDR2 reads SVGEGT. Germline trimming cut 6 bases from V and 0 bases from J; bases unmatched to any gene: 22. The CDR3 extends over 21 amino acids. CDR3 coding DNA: TGTGCCAGCAGCCCCGTGGGACTAGCATTTGGGGGACCAGAGAGCACAGATACGCAGTATTTT. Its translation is CASSPVGLAFGGPESTDTQYF.

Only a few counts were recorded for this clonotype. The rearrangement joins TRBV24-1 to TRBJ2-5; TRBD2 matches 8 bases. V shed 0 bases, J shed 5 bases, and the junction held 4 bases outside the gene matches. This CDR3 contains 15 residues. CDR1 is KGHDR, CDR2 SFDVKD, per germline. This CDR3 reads CATSDLVGGGETQYF. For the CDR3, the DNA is TGTGCCACCAGTGATTTGGTCGGGGGGGGTGAGACCCAGTACTTC.

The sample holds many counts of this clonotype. CDR3 protein: CASSLGLNEQFF. In nucleotides, the CDR3 is TGTGCCAGCAGCTTAGGGTTAAATGAGCAGTTCTTC. The rearrangement uses TRBV7-9 and TRBJ2-1; no reliable D call. V was pared by 1 base and J by 7 bases, with 5 bases between. Germline values: CDR1 SEHNR, CDR2 FQNEAQ (reference sequence). This CDR3 spans 12 amino acids.

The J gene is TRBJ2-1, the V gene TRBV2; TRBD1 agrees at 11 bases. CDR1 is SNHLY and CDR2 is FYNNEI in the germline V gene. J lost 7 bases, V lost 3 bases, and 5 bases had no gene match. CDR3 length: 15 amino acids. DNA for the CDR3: TGTGCCAGCAGTGATTGGGACAGGGGGTCGAATGAGCAGTTCTTC. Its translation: CASSDWDRGSNEQFF.

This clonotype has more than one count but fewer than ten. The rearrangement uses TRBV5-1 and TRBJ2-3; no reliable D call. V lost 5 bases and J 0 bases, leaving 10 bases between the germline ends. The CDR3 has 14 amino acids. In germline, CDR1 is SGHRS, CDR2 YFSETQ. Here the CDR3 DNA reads TGCGCCAGCAGTATTACCCAGAGCACAGATACGCAGTATTTT. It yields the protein CASSITQSTDTQYF.

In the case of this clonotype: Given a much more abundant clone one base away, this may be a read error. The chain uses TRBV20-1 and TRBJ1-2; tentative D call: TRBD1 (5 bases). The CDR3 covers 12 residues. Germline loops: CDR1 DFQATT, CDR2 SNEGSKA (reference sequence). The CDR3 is CGAGGSNYGYTF. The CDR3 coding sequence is TGCGGTGCTGGGGGGTCAAACTATGGCTACACCTTC.

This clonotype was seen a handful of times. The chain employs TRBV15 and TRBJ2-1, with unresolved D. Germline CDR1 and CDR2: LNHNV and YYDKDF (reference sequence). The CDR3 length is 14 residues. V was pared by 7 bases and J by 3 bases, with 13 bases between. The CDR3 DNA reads TGTGCCACCACCGGAGCCTCTTTCTACAATGAGCAGTTCTTC. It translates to CATTGASFYNEQFF.

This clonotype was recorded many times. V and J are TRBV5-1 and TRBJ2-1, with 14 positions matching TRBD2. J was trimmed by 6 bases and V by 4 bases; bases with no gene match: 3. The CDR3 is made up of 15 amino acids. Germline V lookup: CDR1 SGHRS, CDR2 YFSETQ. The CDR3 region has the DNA TGCGCCAGCAGCCCCGGACTAGCGGGGGGCAATGAGCAGTTCTTC. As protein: CASSPGLAGGNEQFF.

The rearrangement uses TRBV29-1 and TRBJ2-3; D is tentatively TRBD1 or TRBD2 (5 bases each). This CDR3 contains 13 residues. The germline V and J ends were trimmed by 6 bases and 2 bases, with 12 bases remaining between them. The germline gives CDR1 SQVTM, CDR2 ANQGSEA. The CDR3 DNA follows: TGCAGCGTCAGAGGGGTCATCACAGATACGCAGTATTTT. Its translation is CSVRGVITDTQYF.

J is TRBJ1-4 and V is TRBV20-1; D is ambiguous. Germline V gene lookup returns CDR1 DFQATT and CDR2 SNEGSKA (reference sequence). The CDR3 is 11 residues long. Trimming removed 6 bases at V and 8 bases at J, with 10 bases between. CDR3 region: CSAPLGEKLFF. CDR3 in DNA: TGCAGTGCCCCATTGGGCGAAAAACTGTTTTTT.